Given below is one T cell receptor (beta chain) in context. Sequencing used immunoSEQ multiplex PCR; TCRdb keeps in-frame clones, though not all of them. This sample yields about 170,000 clones, of which approximately 86% are seen a single time; around 7% belongs to the top ten. This specimen comes from a study of blood T cell repertoires in COVID-19. This CDR3 contains 16 residues. V lost 4 bases and J lost 2; bases outside the gene matches: 4. CDR1 is MGHRA and CDR2 is YSYEKL in the germline V gene. The chain has TRBV4-1 and TRBJ2-1, with TRBD2 matching 11 bases. Sequenced sample: peripheral blood. The clonotype comes from a woman of 80 years or more in a cohort sampled during active or convalescent COVID-19. The CDR3 sequence is CASSLPTSGAYNEQFF. The CDR3 nucleotides are TGCGCCAGCAGCCTACCGACTAGCGGGGCCTACAATGAGCAGTTCTTC.